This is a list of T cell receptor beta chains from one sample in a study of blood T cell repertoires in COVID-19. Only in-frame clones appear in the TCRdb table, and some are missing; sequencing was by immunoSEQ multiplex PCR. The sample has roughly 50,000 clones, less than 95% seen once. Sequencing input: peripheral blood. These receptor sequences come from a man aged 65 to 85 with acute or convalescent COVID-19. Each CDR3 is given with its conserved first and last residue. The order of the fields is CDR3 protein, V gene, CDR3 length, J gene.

cdr3_aa: CASSLGGLDTEAFF
v_call: TRBV5-1
cdr3_length: 14
j_call: TRBJ1-1

cdr3_aa: CASSWQSNTEAFF
v_call: TRBV5-1
cdr3_length: 13
j_call: TRBJ1-1

cdr3_aa: CASSFMTTGQEHQPQHF
v_call: TRBV28
cdr3_length: 17
j_call: TRBJ1-5

cdr3_aa: CASSMGPGQGAVNEQFF
v_call: TRBV19
cdr3_length: 17
j_call: TRBJ2-1

cdr3_aa: CASSPQGLYNSPLHF
v_call: TRBV19
cdr3_length: 15
j_call: TRBJ1-6

cdr3_aa: CASSTARWELFF
v_call: TRBV28
cdr3_length: 12
j_call: TRBJ2-2

cdr3_aa: CASSHPYSTQGAGGYTF
v_call: TRBV4-3
cdr3_length: 17
j_call: TRBJ1-2

cdr3_aa: CASSLDPGGTEAFF
v_call: TRBV5-1
cdr3_length: 14
j_call: TRBJ1-1

cdr3_aa: CASSVEVVPPLNEKLFF
v_call: TRBV16
cdr3_length: 17
j_call: TRBJ1-4

cdr3_aa: CASSLSGTGGSYEQYF
v_call: TRBV7-8
cdr3_length: 16
j_call: TRBJ2-7

cdr3_aa: CASSLVPVRVNTEAFF
v_call: TRBV7-8
cdr3_length: 16
j_call: TRBJ1-1

cdr3_aa: CASRPSRGKNTEAFF
v_call: TRBV6-5
cdr3_length: 15
j_call: TRBJ1-1

cdr3_aa: CASSQAGRSGVFTDTQYF
v_call: TRBV4-3
cdr3_length: 18
j_call: TRBJ2-3

cdr3_aa: CASSYSTGGYNEQFF
v_call: TRBV6-5
cdr3_length: 15
j_call: TRBJ2-1

cdr3_aa: CASNIADGYNEQFF
v_call: TRBV6-6
cdr3_length: 14
j_call: TRBJ2-1

cdr3_aa: CASSLGAGTQPQHF
v_call: TRBV7-8
cdr3_length: 14
j_call: TRBJ1-5

cdr3_aa: CASSTYSGGGTDTQYF
v_call: TRBV19
cdr3_length: 16
j_call: TRBJ2-3

cdr3_aa: CASSQPMGGTTNTGELFF
v_call: TRBV3-1/TRBV3-2
cdr3_length: 18
j_call: TRBJ2-2

cdr3_aa: CASSRRTGGEQFF
v_call: TRBV6-5
cdr3_length: 13
j_call: TRBJ2-1

cdr3_aa: CASRPPLGSASYEQYF
v_call: TRBV28
cdr3_length: 16
j_call: TRBJ2-7

cdr3_aa: CASSSGQPNQPQHF
v_call: TRBV6-6
cdr3_length: 14
j_call: TRBJ1-5

cdr3_aa: CASSSAGPSAYNEQFF
v_call: TRBV7-2
cdr3_length: 16
j_call: TRBJ2-1

cdr3_aa: CASSIDWGLQPQHF
v_call: TRBV19
cdr3_length: 14
j_call: TRBJ1-5

cdr3_aa: CASSNGQGVYGYTF
v_call: TRBV5-1
cdr3_length: 14
j_call: TRBJ1-2

cdr3_aa: CASSPSMAESYNEQFF
v_call: TRBV27
cdr3_length: 16
j_call: TRBJ2-1

cdr3_aa: CASSVAPDSDYGYTF
v_call: TRBV9
cdr3_length: 15
j_call: TRBJ1-2

cdr3_aa: CASTYGTTGWDEQYF
v_call: TRBV5-6
cdr3_length: 15
j_call: TRBJ2-7

cdr3_aa: CASSLDRGELFF
v_call: TRBV11-2
cdr3_length: 12
j_call: TRBJ2-2

cdr3_aa: CASSLGGNSYEQYF
v_call: TRBV3-1/TRBV3-2
cdr3_length: 14
j_call: TRBJ2-7

cdr3_aa: CASSIRPGTGVPHEKLFF
v_call: TRBV21-1
cdr3_length: 18
j_call: TRBJ1-4

cdr3_aa: CASSYGGSGETQYF
v_call: TRBV27
cdr3_length: 14
j_call: TRBJ2-5

cdr3_aa: CASSSAGAQNYGYTF
v_call: TRBV28
cdr3_length: 15
j_call: TRBJ1-2

cdr3_aa: CAGNTANYGYTF
v_call: TRBV30
cdr3_length: 12
j_call: TRBJ1-2

cdr3_aa: CASSWRGLSTDTQYF
v_call: TRBV11-3
cdr3_length: 15
j_call: TRBJ2-3

cdr3_aa: CASKRGLYNQPQHF
v_call: TRBV19
cdr3_length: 14
j_call: TRBJ1-5

cdr3_aa: CASSQDSRLGDTQYF
v_call: TRBV4-1
cdr3_length: 15
j_call: TRBJ2-3

cdr3_aa: CASSPTNVDRTYGYTF
v_call: TRBV18
cdr3_length: 16
j_call: TRBJ1-2